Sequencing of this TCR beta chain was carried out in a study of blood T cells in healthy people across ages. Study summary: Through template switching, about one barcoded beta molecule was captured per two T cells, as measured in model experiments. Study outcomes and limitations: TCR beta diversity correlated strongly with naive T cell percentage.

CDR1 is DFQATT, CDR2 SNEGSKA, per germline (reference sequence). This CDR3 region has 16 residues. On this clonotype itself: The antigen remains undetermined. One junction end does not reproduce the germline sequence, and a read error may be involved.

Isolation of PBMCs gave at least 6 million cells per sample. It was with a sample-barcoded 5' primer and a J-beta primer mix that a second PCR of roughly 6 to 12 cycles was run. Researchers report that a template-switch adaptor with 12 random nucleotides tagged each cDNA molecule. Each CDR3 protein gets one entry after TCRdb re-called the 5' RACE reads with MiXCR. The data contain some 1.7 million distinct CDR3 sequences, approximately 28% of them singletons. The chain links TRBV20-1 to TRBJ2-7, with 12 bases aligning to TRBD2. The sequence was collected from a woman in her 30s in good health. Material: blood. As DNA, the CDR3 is TGCAGTGCCCCCCCCACGACTAGCGGGAGTTTCCACGAGCAGGACTTC. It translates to CSAPPTTSGSFHEQDF.